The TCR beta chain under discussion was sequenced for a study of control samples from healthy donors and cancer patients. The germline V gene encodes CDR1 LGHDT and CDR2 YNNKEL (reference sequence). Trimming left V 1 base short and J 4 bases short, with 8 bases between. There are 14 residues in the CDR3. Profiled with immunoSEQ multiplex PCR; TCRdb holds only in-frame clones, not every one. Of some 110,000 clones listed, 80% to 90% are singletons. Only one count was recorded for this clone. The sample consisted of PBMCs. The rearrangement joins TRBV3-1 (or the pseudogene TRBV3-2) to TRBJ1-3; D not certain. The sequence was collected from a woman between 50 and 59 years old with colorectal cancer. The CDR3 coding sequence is TGTGCCAGCAGCCAAGTGGAATCGGGAAACACCATATATTTT. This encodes CASSQVESGNTIYF.